These 14 T cell receptor beta chains came from one sample sequenced in a study of molecular identifiers for immune sequencing clone quantification. TCRdb analysed the PCR reads with MiXCR anew, one entry per CDR3 protein. The data hold approximately 320,000 distinct CDR3 sequences, with roughly 24% observed a single time. Sample: naive CD8+ T cells from blood, with Jurkat cell RNA spiked in. Subset reported: FACS-sorted CD8+CD4-CCR7+CD45RA+ naive T cells. The source is a human donor in good health. Some libraries in this study had Jurkat cell RNA spiked in.

The table lists this clonotype with many counts. This chain joins TRBV29-1 and TRBJ2-5, with D perhaps TRBD1 or TRBD2 (5 bases each). Germline-derived CDR1 and CDR2 are SQVTM and ANQGSEA. The CDR3 totals 13 residues. Trimming stripped 3 bases from V and 4 bases from J, with 12 bases between. The CDR3 protein is CSVDQPGTETQYF. Here the CDR3 DNA reads TGCAGCGTTGATCAGCCGGGGACAGAGACCCAGTACTTC.

This clonotype was picked up many times. This chain uses TRBV29-1 with TRBJ2-7; maybe TRBD2 (6 bases). Germline loops: CDR1 SQVTM, CDR2 ANQGSEA. Deletions cut 4 bases from V and 3 bases from J, with 13 bases between. The CDR3 loop spans 13 amino acids. The CDR3 loop is CSVAGTQGYEQYF. The CDR3, as DNA: TGCAGCGTTGCGGGGACTCAAGGCTACGAGCAGTACTTC.

This clonotype was seen at least ten times. In DNA form, the CDR3 reads TGTGCCAGCAGCCTAAGGAGGGGGGGCACAGATACGCAGTATTTT. This codes for CASSLRRGGTDTQYF. This chain uses TRBV7-8 with TRBJ2-3, with D possibly called TRBD1 or TRBD2 (6 bases each). V lost 5 bases, J lost 1 base, and 13 bases lay in between. This CDR3 contains 15 residues. CDR1 and CDR2 (germline): SGHVS, FQNEAQ.

This clonotype came up many times. This rearrangement joins TRBV9 to TRBJ1-1; D is uncertain. Germline lookup yields CDR1 SGDLS and CDR2 YYNGEE. This CDR3 region has 18 residues. V lost 3 bases and J lost 0, with 21 bases in between. CDR3 in DNA: TGTGCCAGCAGCGCCGAAGGGCGGGTCACTACCTTGAACACTGAAGCTTTCTTT. Protein product: CASSAEGRVTTLNTEAFF.

The genes are TRBV10-3 and TRBJ1-6, with D uncertain. Germline CDR1 reads ENHRY; CDR2 reads SYGVKD. The CDR3 has 18 amino acids. The ends were cut back, 0 bases at V and 4 bases at J, with 16 bases in the middle. This CDR3 is CAISESNSGNPYNSPLHF. The CDR3 nucleotides read TGTGCCATCAGTGAGTCGAATTCGGGGAACCCATATAATTCACCCCTCCACTTT.

Of note for this clonotype: Its ends do not fully match the called genes, so a read error is possible. V gene TRBV9 combines with J gene TRBJ2-7, with D unresolved. The CDR3 consists of 14 residues. Germline V gene data show CDR1 as SGDLS and CDR2 as YYNGEE. CDR3 DNA: TGTGCCAGCAGCGTAGGGGCGGAGAGCTACGAGCTGTACTTC. Translation gives CASSVGAESYELYF.

The chain links TRBV9 to TRBJ2-1; the D gene is possibly TRBD2 (6 bases). This CDR3 contains 16 residues. CDR1 SGDLS and CDR2 YYNGEE come from the germline V gene. With 4 bases removed from V and 8 bases from J, the gap between germline ends came to 22 bases. The CDR3 region is CASSSLDLVGSDEQFF. The CDR3 DNA sequence: TGTGCCAGCAGCTCCCTGGACTTAGTCGGGAGTGATGAGCAGTTCTTC.

With respect to this clonotype: The conserved phenylalanine or tryptophan normally closing the CDR3 is absent here, so this likely arose from a read error. The chain has TRBV20-1 and TRBJ2-5; TRBD1 matches at 10 bases. This CDR3 spans 19 amino acids. V dropped 0 bases and J dropped 0; count of bases not matched to a gene: 13. CDR1 DFQATT and CDR2 SNEGSKA come from the germline V gene (reference sequence). CDR3 loop: CSARDPGQGEGQYQETQYL. The CDR3 DNA sequence: TGCAGTGCTAGAGATCCTGGACAGGGGGAAGGGCAATACCAAGAGACCCAGTACCTC.

This clonotype was seen a few times. The chain has TRBV27 and TRBJ2-3; D gene ambiguous. Trimming removed 5 bases at V and 0 bases at J, with 15 bases between. Germline values: CDR1 MNHEY, CDR2 SMNVEV (reference sequence). CDR3 size: 16 residues. The CDR3 bases are TGTGCCAGCAGTGTCCTCTCGGCGTCTAGCACAGATACGCAGTATTTT. This encodes CASSVLSASSTDTQYF.

As for this clonotype: The junction shows a germline mismatch at one end, possibly a read error. The V call is TRBV12-3 or TRBV12-4, the J call TRBJ1-2, with D unresolved. This CDR3 is built from 13 residues. CDR3 coding DNA: TGTGCCAGCAGTTTGGGTCCGGGCTATGGCTCCACCTTC. It codes for CASSLGPGYGSTF.

Concerning this clonotype itself: This may arise from a read error, as a much more abundant clone is one base away. This rearrangement joins TRBV4-1 to TRBJ1-5; D may be TRBD1 (5 bases). The CDR3 sequence is 13 residues long. Germline loops: CDR1 MGHRA, CDR2 YSYEKL. Trimming left V 0 bases short and J 9 bases short, with 9 bases between. The DNA of the CDR3 is TGCGCCAGCAGCCAAGATCCGGGGCGGCCCCAGCATTTT. As protein: CASSQDPGRPQHF.

This clonotype was found many times. CDR3 bases: TGTGCCAGCAGAGAGAGGGGTAACTATGGCTACACCTTC. This gives the protein CASRERGNYGYTF. The chain carries TRBV12-3 or TRBV12-4 and TRBJ1-2, with D tentatively TRBD1 (5 bases). The CDR3 contains 13 residues. V shed 6 bases and J shed 1 base, with 9 bases lying between them.

Turning to this clonotype: An end of the junction differs from the germline gene, which may be a read error. The CDR3 DNA reads as TGCGCCAGCAGCCAAGAAGGGACAGGGAGGATGAACACTGAAGCTTCCTTT. It yields the protein CASSQEGTGRMNTEASF. The gene calls are TRBV4-1 and TRBJ1-1; 9 bases fit TRBD1. The CDR3 has 17 residues. The germline V gene encodes CDR1 MGHRA and CDR2 YSYEKL.

Only a few counts were recorded for this clonotype. The CDR3 here is CASSSGTSGGAETQYF. CDR3 nucleotides: TGTGCCAGCAGCTCCGGGACTAGCGGGGGGGCTGAGACCCAGTACTTC. The chain couples TRBV5-8 to TRBJ2-5; TRBD2 agrees at 16 bases. Trimming cost V 3 bases and J 5 bases; bases outside gene matches: 4. The CDR3 has 16 residues. Germline loops: CDR1 SGHTS, CDR2 YDEGEE.